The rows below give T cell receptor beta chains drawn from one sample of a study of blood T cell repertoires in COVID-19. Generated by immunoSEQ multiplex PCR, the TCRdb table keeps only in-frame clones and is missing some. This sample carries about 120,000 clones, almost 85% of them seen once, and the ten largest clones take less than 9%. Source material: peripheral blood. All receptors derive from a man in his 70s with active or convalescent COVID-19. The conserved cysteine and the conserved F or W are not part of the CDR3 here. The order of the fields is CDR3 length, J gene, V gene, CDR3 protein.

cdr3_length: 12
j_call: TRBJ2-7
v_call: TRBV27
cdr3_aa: ASSLAGTSGEQY

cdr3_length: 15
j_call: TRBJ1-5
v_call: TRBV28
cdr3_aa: ASSLFGVGVSNQPQH

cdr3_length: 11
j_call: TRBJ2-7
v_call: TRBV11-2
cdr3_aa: ASSIGPSYEQY

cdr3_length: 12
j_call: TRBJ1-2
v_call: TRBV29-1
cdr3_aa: SAEPQGDAYGYT

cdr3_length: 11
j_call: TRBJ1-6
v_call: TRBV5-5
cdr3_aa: ASSLPSNSPLH

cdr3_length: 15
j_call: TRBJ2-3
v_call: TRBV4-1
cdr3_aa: ASSQKPSGSVSDTQY

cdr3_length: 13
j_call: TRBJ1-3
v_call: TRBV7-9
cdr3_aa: ASSLRGGLGNTIY

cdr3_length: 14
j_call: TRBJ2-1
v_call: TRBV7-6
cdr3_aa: ASSPQLGTSGNEQF

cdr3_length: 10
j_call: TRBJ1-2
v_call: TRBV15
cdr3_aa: ATSRDQRGYT

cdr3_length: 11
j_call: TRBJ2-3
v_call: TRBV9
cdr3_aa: ASSVAMEDTQY

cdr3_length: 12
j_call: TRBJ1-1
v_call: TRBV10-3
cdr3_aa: AITGDKPNTEAF

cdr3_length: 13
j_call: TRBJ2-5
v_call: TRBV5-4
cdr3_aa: ASSWGGGDQETQY

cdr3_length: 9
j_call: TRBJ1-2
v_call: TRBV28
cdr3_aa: ASSSTYGYT

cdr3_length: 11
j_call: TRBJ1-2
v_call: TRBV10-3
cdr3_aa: AISTTGAGGYT

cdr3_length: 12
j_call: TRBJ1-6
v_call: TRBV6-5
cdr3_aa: ASSYRDRNSPLH

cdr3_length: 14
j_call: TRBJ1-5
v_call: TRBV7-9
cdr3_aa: ASSPLLGAGNQPQH

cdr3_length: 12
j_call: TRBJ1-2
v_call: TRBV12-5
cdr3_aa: ASGSGQGTYGYT

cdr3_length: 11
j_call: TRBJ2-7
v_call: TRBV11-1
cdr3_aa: ASSLGSGYEQY

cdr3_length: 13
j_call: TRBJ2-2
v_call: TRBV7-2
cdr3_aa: ASSLRGTGSGELF

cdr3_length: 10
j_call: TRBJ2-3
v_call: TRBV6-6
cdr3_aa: ASRNGLDTQY

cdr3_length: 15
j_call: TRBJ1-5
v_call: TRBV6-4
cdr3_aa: ASKPPPDTLGGQPQH

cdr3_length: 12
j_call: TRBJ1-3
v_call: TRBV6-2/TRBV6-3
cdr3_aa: ASSYRDSGNTIY

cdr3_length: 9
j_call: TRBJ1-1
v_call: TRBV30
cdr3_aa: AWSVQGEAF

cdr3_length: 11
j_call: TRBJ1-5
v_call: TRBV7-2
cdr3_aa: ASSQRWDQPQH

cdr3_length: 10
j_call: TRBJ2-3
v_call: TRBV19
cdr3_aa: ATSLRLDTQY

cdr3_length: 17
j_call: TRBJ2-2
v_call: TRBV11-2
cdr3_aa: ASSSTPRGGSANTGELF

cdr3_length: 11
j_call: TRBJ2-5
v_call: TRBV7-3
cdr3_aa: ASSEQGQETQY

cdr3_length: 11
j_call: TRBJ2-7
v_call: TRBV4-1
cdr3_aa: ASSNGQGYEQY

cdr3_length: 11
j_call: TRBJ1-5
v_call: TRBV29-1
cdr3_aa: SAQTGTNQPQH

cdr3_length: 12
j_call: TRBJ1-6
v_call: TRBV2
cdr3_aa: ASIFSSYNSPLH

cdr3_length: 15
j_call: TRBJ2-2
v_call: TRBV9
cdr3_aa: ASSLLTSGMNTGELF

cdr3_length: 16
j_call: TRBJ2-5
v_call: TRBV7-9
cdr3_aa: ASSYRPRDRGHQETQY

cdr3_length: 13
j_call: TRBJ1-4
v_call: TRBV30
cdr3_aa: AWSSVAGVDEKLF

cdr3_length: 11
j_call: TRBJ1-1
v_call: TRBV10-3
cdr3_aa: AISGGLDTEAF

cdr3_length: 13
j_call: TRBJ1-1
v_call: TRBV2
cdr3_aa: ASRKSQGLNTEAF

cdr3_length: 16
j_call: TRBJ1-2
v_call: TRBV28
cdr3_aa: ASSTPGGRGSDNYGYT

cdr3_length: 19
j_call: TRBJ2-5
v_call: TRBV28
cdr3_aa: ASSFPDGGAHQAPKRWTQY

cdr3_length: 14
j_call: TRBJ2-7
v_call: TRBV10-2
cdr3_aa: ASSESLGSGSYEQY

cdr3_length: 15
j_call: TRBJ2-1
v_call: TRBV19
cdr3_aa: ASSIDLSTTAYDEQF

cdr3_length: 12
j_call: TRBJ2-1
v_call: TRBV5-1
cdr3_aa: ASSLEGQYNEQF

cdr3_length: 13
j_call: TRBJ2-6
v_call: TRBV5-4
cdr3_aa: ASSFPVTGANVLT